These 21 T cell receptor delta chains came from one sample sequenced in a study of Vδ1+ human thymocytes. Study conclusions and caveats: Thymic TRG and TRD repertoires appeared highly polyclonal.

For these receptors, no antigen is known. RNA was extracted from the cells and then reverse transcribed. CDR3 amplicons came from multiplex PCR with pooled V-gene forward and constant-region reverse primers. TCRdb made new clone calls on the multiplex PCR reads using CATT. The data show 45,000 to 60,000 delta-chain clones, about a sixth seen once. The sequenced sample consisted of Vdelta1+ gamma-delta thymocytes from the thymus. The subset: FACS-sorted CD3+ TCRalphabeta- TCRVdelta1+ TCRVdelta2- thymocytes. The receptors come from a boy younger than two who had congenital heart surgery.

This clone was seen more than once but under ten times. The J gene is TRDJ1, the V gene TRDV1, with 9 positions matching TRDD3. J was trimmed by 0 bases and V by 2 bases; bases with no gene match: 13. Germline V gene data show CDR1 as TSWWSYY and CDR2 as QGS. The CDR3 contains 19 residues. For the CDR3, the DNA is TGTGCTCTTGGGGAAAGGCCCCTGGGGGATTTCGGGAACACCGATAAACTCATCTTT. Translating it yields CALGERPLGDFGNTDKLIF.

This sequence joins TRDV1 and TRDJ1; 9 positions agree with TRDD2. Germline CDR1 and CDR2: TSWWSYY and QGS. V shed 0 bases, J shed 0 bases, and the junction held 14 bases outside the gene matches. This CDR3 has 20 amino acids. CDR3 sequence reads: CALGELPPSYKGGYTDKLIF. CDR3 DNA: TGTGCTCTTGGGGAACTACCACCTTCCTACAAGGGAGGATACACCGATAAACTCATCTTT.

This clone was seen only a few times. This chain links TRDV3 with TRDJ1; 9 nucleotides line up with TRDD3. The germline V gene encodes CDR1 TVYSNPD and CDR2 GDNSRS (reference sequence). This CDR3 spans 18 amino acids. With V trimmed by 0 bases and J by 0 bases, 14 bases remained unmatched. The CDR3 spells CAFRGIYGGYQYTDKLIF. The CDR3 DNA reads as TGTGCCTTTAGGGGAATCTACGGGGGATACCAGTACACCGATAAACTCATCTTT.

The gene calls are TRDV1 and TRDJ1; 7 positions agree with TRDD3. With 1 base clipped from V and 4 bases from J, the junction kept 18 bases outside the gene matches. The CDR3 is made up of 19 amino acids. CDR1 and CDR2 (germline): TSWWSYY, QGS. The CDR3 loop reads CALGEPPIPRGGMGDKLIF. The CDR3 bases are TGTGCTCTTGGGGAACCTCCCATACCCCGTGGGGGAATGGGCGATAAACTCATCTTT.

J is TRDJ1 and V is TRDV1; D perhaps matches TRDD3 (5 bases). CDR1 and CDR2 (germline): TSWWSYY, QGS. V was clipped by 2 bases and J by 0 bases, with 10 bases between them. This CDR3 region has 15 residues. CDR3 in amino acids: CALGEGGRYTDKLIF. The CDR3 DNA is TGTGCTCTTGGGGAAGGGGGTAGATACACCGATAAACTCATCTTT.

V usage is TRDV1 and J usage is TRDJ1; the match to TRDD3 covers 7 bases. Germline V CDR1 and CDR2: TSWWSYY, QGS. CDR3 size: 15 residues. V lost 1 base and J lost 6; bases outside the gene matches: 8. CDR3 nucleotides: TGTGCTCTTGGGGAACCGCGGATACGCATTAATAAACTCATCTTT. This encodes CALGEPRIRINKLIF.

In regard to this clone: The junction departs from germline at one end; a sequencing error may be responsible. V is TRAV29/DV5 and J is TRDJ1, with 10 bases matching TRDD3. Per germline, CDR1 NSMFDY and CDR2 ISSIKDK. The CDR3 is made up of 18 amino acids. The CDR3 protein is CAASLSRILGDFTDKPIF. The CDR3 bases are TGTGCAGCAAGCCTTTCCCGGATACTGGGGGATTTCACCGATAAACCCATCTTT.

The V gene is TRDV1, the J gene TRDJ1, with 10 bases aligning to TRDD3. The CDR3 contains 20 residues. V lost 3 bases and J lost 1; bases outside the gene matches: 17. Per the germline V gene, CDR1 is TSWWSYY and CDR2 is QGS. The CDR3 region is CALGDVFSKYWGIPTDKLIF. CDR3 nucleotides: TGTGCTCTTGGGGATGTCTTCTCAAAGTACTGGGGGATCCCCACCGATAAACTCATCTTT.

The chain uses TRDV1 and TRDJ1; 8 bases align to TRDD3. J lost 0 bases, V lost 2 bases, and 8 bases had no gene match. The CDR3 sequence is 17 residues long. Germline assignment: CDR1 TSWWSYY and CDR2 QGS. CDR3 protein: CALGESYSGGYTDKLIF. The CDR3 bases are TGTGCTCTTGGGGAAAGCTACAGTGGGGGATACACCGATAAACTCATCTTT.

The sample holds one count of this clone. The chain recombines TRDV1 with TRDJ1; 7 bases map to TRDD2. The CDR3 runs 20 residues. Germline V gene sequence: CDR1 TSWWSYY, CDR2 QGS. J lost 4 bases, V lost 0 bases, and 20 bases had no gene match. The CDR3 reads CALGELSVPTILGYDDKLIF. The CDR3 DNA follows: TGTGCTCTTGGGGAACTCTCGGTTCCTACAATATTAGGCTACGACGATAAACTCATCTTT.

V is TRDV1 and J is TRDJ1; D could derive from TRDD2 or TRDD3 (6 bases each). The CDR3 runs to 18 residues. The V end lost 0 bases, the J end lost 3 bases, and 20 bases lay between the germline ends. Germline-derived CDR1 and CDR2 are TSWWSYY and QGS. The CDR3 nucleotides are TGTGCTCTTGGGGAACTTCCTACGTTAACTGGGAATCCCGATAAACTCATCTTT. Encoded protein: CALGELPTLTGNPDKLIF.

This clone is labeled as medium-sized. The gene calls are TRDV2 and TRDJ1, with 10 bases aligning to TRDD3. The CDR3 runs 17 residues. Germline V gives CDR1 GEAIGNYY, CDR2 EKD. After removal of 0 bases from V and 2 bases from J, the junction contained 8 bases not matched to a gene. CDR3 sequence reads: CACDTEKSWGITDKLIF. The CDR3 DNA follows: TGTGCCTGTGACACCGAGAAAAGCTGGGGGATAACCGATAAACTCATCTTT.

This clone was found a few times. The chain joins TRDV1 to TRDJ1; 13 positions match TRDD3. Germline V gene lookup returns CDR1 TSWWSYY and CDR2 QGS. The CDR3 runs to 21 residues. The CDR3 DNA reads TGTGCGTTACGCTCCTACCGCTTACTGGGGGATACGCGTGAGGACACCGATAAACTCATCTTT. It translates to CALRSYRLLGDTREDTDKLIF.

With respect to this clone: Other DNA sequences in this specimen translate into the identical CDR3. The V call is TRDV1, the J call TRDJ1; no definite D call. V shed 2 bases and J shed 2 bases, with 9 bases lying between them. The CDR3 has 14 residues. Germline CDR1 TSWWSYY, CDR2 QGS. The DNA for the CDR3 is TGTGCTCTTGGGGAAGTTCCGGGTACCGATAAACTCATCTTT. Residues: CALGEVPGTDKLIF.

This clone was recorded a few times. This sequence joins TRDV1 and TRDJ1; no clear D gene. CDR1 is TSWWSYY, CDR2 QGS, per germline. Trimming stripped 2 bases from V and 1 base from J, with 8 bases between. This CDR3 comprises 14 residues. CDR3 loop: CALGEYGLTDKLIF. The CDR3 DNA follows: TGTGCTCTTGGGGAATATGGCCTCACCGATAAACTCATCTTT.

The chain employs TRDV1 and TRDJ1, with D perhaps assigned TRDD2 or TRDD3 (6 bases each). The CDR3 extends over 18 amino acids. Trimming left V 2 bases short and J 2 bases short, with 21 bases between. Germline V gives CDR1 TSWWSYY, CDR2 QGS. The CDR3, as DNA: TGTGCTCTTGGGGAATCTTCCTCCCTTTTTACTGGGACCGATAAACTCATCTTT. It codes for CALGESSSLFTGTDKLIF.

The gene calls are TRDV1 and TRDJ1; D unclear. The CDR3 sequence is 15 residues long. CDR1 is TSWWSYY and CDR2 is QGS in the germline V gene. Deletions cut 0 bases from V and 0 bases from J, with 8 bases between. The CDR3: CALGELSGDTDKLIF. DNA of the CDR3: TGTGCTCTTGGGGAACTATCCGGGGACACCGATAAACTCATCTTT.

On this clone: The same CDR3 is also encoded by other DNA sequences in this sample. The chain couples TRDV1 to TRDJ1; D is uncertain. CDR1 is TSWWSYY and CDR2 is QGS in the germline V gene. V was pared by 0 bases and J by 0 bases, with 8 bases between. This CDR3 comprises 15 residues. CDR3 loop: CALGELGPYTDKLIF. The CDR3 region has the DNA TGTGCTCTTGGGGAACTAGGGCCGTACACCGATAAACTCATCTTT.

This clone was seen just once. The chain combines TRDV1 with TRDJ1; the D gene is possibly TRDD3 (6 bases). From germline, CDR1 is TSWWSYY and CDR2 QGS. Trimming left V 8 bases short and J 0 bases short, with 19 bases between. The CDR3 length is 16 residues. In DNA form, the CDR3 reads TGTGCTCTTACCCCCTGGGGAAAACGGCACACCGATAAACTCATCTTT. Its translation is CALTPWGKRHTDKLIF.

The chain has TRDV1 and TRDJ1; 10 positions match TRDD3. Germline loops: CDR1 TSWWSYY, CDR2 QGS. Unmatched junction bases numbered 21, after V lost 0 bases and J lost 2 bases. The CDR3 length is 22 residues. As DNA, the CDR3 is TGTGCTCTTGGGGAACTATTGAGGGGAGGCTGGGGGATATCGCAGCATACCGATAAACTCATCTTT. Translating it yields CALGELLRGGWGISQHTDKLIF.

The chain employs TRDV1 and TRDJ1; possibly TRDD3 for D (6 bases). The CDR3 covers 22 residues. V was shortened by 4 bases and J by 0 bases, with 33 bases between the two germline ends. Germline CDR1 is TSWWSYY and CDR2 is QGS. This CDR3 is CALGGNGLSEVWGPYYTDKLIF. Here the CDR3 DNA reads TGTGCTCTTGGGGGTAATGGCCTTTCGGAGGTCTGGGGACCCTATTACACCGATAAACTCATCTTT.